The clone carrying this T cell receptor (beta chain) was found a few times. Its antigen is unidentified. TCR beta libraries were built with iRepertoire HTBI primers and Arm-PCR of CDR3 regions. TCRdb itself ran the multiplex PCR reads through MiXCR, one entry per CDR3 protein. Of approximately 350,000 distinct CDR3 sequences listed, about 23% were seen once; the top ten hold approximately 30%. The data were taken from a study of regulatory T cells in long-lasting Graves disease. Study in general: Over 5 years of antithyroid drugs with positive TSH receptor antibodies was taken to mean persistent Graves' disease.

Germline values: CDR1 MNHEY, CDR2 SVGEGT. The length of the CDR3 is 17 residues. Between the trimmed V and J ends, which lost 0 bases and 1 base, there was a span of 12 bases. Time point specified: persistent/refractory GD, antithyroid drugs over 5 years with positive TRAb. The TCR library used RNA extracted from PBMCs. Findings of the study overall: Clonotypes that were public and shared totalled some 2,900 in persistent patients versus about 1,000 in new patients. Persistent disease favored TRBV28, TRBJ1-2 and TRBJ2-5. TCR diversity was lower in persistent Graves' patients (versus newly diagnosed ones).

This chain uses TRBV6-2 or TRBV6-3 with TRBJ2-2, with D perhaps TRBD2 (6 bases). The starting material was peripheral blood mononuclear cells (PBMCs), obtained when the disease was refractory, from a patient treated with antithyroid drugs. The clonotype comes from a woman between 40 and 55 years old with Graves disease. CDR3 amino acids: CASSYSMGGGNTGELFF. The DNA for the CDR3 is TGTGCCAGCAGTTACTCGATGGGAGGTGGGAACACCGGGGAGCTGTTTTTT.